These T cell receptor beta chains were read from a single sample in a study of CD8+ T cells in alopecia areata. The data were produced by immunoSEQ multiplex PCR, yet TCRdb's version contains in-frame clones alone and is incomplete. The sample lists about 30,000 clones, approximately 56% occurring once. Material: NKG2D-high CD8+ T cells sorted from blood. Receptor source: a human donor with alopecia areata. Both conserved end residues are trimmed from each CDR3.

cdr3_aa,v_call,j_call
ASSPTGASYEQY,TRBV6-5,TRBJ2-7
ASSYRSSGANVLT,TRBV6-5,TRBJ2-6
ASSSGLGTGGSPLH,TRBV7-2,TRBJ1-6
ASSMGGVPPSYNEQF,TRBV19,TRBJ2-1
ASSLVQESDYEQY,TRBV7-9,TRBJ2-7
SVEWAGDMTDTQY,TRBV29-1,TRBJ2-3
ASSLTGAQETQY,TRBV4-3,TRBJ2-5
ASSEVGLVETQY,TRBV2,TRBJ2-5
ASSFSGNEQF,TRBV6-5,TRBJ2-1
ASWFGNEQF,TRBV19,TRBJ2-1
ASTAGTASTDTQY,TRBV14,TRBJ2-3
ASSLGNNKQF,TRBV7-8,TRBJ2-1
AWRDNSYEQY,TRBV30,TRBJ2-7
ASSIPGLNTEAF,TRBV19,TRBJ1-1
ATRPGLVETQY,TRBV2,TRBJ2-5
ATSSLATHSTDTQY,TRBV15,TRBJ2-3
SVEGGLTYTDTQY,TRBV29-1,TRBJ2-3
ASSTRASYEQY,TRBV27,TRBJ2-7
ATSTPTPGQGTPVLNTEAF,TRBV15,TRBJ1-1
ASSSDSMNTEAF,TRBV19,TRBJ1-1
ASSHWGQGAPGELF,TRBV4-2,TRBJ2-2
ASTLRGGGGGELF,TRBV27,TRBJ2-2
SVARGESYEQY,TRBV29-1,TRBJ2-7
ASSSDFSNQPQH,TRBV7-9,TRBJ1-5
ASCGDKAGLNTGELF,TRBV7-2,TRBJ2-2
ASSLADSFRTETQY,TRBV11-1,TRBJ2-5
ASSFGQIGRNEQF,TRBV4-3,TRBJ2-1
ASSRLRGDSYSYNEQF,TRBV4-3,TRBJ2-1
SVDVLDTGELF,TRBV29-1,TRBJ2-2
SVDPGVNYGYT,TRBV29-1,TRBJ1-2
ASSPRGGDTQY,TRBV7-9,TRBJ2-3
ASSRLAGEYNEQF,TRBV6-5,TRBJ2-1
ASSVVQRANTGELF,TRBV9,TRBJ2-2
ASSLRGANVLT,TRBV27,TRBJ2-6
ASSPRTSASYEQY,TRBV13,TRBJ2-7
AWTRTANTEAF,TRBV30,TRBJ1-1
ASSVTQGFGEKLF,TRBV9,TRBJ1-4
SVYGDRGLNTEAF,TRBV29-1,TRBJ1-1
ASSQDLAGVYEQY,TRBV4-2,TRBJ2-7
ASSLLGQGLRNNEQF,TRBV7-9,TRBJ2-1
ASSLTGVGDTIY,TRBV7-6,TRBJ1-3
SVEWTGFYGYT,TRBV29-1,TRBJ1-2
ASSFGTEAF,TRBV5-8,TRBJ1-1
ASSLVGGQIVGDIQY,TRBV7-9,TRBJ2-4
ASSQGTTPNQPQH,TRBV4-2,TRBJ1-5
ASSSGGGEQY,TRBV7-9,TRBJ2-7
ASSYSSRGIYNEQF,TRBV6-5,TRBJ2-1
ASIQGQGYEQY,TRBV2,TRBJ2-7
ASSLSRGSYEQY,TRBV27,TRBJ2-7